This TCR beta chain was captured by sequencing in a study of T cell clonotyping in hematopoietic cell transplantation. Whole-study context: Pretransplant recipient samples were taken after cytoreduction.

Per the germline V gene, CDR1 is SGHNT and CDR2 is YYREEE (reference sequence). The CDR3 has 15 amino acids. V dropped 3 bases and J dropped 4; count of bases not matched to a gene: 6. Clones were read by immunoSEQ multiplex PCR, and TCRdb kept only the in-frame ones, dropping some. The sample contains under 45,000 clones, roughly 94% of which appear only once. Noted time point: recipient sample about 28 days before transplant, after cytoreduction. Concerning this clone: Antigen: not known.

Overall study results and limits: At the given depth, recipient repertoires were over 95% de novo clonotypes. Broader posttransplant TCR repertoire diversity was predicted by graft donor and pretransplant recipient Inverse Simpson Index values.

The sample was peripheral blood mononuclear cells, taken before stem cell transplant. The genes are TRBV5-4 and TRBJ1-1; 10 nucleotides match TRBD1. This TCR derives from a man in his forties with chronic myeloid leukemia. Some clones in this sample may be carry-over from other donors' samples. The CDR3 loop is CASSSIDRGRTEAFF. The CDR3 DNA reads as TGTGCCAGCAGCTCCATTGACAGGGGGCGCACTGAAGCTTTCTTT.